This TCR beta chain was documented in a study of circulating CD8 cells and anti-PD-1 response in melanoma. Study as a whole: Responders had complete or partial responses; non-responders had stable or progressive disease.

This clonotype is classed as large (0.1 to 1%). The antigen is unknown. Unmatched junction bases numbered 7, after V lost 4 bases and J lost 6 bases. This CDR3 has 15 amino acids. Per germline, CDR1 SGHTA and CDR2 FQGTGA. Using roughly 15 ng of total RNA, TCR libraries were made with the QIAseq Immune Repertoire TCR panel. TCRdb recomputed calls from the reads with MiXCR, one row per CDR3 protein. The table lists hundreds of distinct CDR3 sequences, around 6.7% of them singletons, with 11% in the top ten. Four subsets defined by PD-1 and/or TIGIT were sorted from live CD3+CD8+TCRalphabeta+ cells. Study-wide points: Peptide assays on expanded sorted subsets replaced tumor-based reactivity testing. Some patients were treatment-naive; others were previously treated. Diversity ranked highest in DNEG and lowest in TIGIT subsets.

The chain uses TRBV7-3 and TRBJ2-3, with 10 bases aligning to TRBD2. This TCR derives from a human donor with melanoma. The sequences come from CD8+ T cells from PBMCs, collected at baseline or after one month of anti-PD-1 therapy (not recorded which). The CDR3 nucleotides read TGTGCCAGCAGCTCTCTTAGCGGGGGGCCCGATACGCAGTATTTT. Translated, it gives CASSSLSGGPDTQYF.